Listed below are T cell receptor beta chains from one sample, sequenced in a study of T cell repertoires in cytomegalovirus infection. Their cognate antigens are unknown. TCRdb reprocessed the reads via MiXCR and lists one record per CDR3 protein. This table holds a few hundred thousand distinct CDR3 sequences, 20% to 25% found once. This specimen was cultured PBMCs, taken from culture after CMV antigen stimulation. These receptors were obtained from a human donor in good health (CMV status not recorded). Some clones in this sample may be carry-over from other donors' samples. CDR3s leave out the opening cysteine and the closing phenylalanine or tryptophan. Size tells how often a clone was seen (once, few, many) or the class of an expanded clone, and some rows leave it out.

few | TRBJ1-2 | TRBV24-1 | ATSGEGWGYT
- | TRBJ1-5 | TRBV19 | ASMISNQPQH
many | TRBJ1-6 | TRBV6-1 | ASRRTASSYNSPLH
- | TRBJ2-6 | TRBV7-3 | ASSLSPPGANVLT
many | TRBJ2-1 | TRBV7-2 | ASSFGGSSYNEQF
- | TRBJ2-5 | TRBV7-2 | ASSLRGATSQETQY
few | TRBJ2-1 | TRBV7-2 | ASSTLAGGNEQF
medium-sized | TRBJ1-2 | TRBV7-6 | ASSPGTSSVYGYT
- | TRBJ1-2 | TRBV24-1 | ATSARLWTPYGYT
many | TRBJ2-1 | TRBV7-2 | ASNEGYNEQF
many | TRBJ2-1 | TRBV12-3/TRBV12-4 | ASSLPGLARYNEQF
- | TRBJ2-2 | TRBV14 | ASSQFSGSSTGELF
many | TRBJ1-1 | TRBV7-2 | ASSPGRGTEAF
many | TRBJ2-7 | TRBV7-2 | ASSLGTQTYYEQY
many | TRBJ2-2 | TRBV7-9 | ASSFTGTGELF
- | TRBJ1-1 | TRBV20-1 | SARGYRGREDTEAF
- | TRBJ1-1 | TRBV27 | ASTAGGLPTEAF
few | TRBJ2-7 | TRBV10-3 | ASAGQGTYEQY
- | TRBJ2-1 | TRBV5-6 | ASSFGWVGSSYNEQF
few | TRBJ1-2 | TRBV6-5 | ASSYGNYGYT
- | TRBJ2-3 | TRBV20-1 | SARDGGGTDTQY
few | TRBJ1-2 | TRBV5-4 | ASSGKQGEIDGYT
many | TRBJ2-7 | TRBV4-1 | ASSQTENSYEQY
- | TRBJ1-4 | TRBV6-8 | ASRVDRDEATNEKLF
few | TRBJ2-3 | TRBV4-3 | ASSQDLAGYTQY
- | TRBJ1-2 | TRBV19 | ASSIDLRRGYT
- | TRBJ2-2 | TRBV7-2 | ASSLAQLQGAGELF
- | TRBJ2-1 | TRBV6-2/TRBV6-3 | ARSGTGGDGNEQF
- | TRBJ2-1 | TRBV6-6 | ASSYFGGSVNNEQF
many | TRBJ2-1 | TRBV7-3 | ASSLAPGREGRNEQF
few | TRBJ2-1 | TRBV12-3/TRBV12-4 | ASSSGGNYNEQF
few | TRBJ2-5 | TRBV7-9 | ASSLELSYQTQY
few | TRBJ2-5 | TRBV12-3/TRBV12-4 | ASSPFLAGQQETQY
- | TRBJ1-2 | TRBV5-6 | ASSLRDRNYGYT
few | TRBJ2-2 | TRBV12-5 | ASGLLEGAGELF
many | TRBJ2-1 | TRBV5-1 | ASSLKLAGGGEQF
many | TRBJ2-1 | TRBV7-6 | ASSRRLAGAYNEQF
- | TRBJ1-5 | TRBV12-3/TRBV12-4 | ASSRDYTQPQQ
- | TRBJ2-3 | TRBV7-6 | ASSSYFQDRDNTDTQY
many | TRBJ2-5 | TRBV7-2 | ASSSMVQETQY